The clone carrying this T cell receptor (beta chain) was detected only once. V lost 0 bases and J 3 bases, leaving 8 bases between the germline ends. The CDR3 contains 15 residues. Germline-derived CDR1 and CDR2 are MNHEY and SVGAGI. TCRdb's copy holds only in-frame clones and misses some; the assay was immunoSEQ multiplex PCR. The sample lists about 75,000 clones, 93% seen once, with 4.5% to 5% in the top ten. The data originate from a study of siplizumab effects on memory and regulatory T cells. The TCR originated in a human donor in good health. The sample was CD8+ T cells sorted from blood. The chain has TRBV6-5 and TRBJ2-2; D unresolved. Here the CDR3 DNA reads TGTGCCAGCAGTTACTCGACCGACGACACCGGGGAGCTGTTTTTT. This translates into CASSYSTDDTGELFF.